This entry features one TCR beta chain sequence. Its matching antigen is unknown. Germline V gene sequence: CDR1 SGHNT, CDR2 YENEEA. This CDR3 has 15 amino acids. This record comes from a study of CXCR3-negative and CXCR3-positive naive CD8 T cells. Study information: Libraries each contributed about 1.5 +/- 0.3 million TRB reads, for around 140 million in total.

The authors made the TRB cDNA libraries by 5' RACE using UMI labels. TCRdb processed the 5' RACE reads again and assigns one entry to each CDR3 protein, with no DNA. With over 70,000 distinct CDR3 sequences in the sample, the ten largest clones hold around 1.7%. Study observations and caveats: Naive cells with CXCR3 showed TRB CDR3s that were more hydrophobic than those in CXCR3-negative naive cells. Comparison of naive subsets found surface CD5 to be comparable, and TCR strength was inferred on the basis of TRB CDR3 properties. Comparison of naive CXCR3-negative and CXCR3-positive cells revealed similar TRBV-TRBJ usage, while memory cells differed.

The sequence derives from a human donor in good health. Some clones in this sample may be carry-over from other donors' samples. Sequences were obtained from naive CXCR3- CD8+ T cells from blood. Subset denoted: CD45RO-CCR7+CD27+CD95- naive CD8+ T cells lacking CXCR3 (TNR3-). This sequence joins TRBV11-3 and TRBJ1-1; the D gene TCRdb calls, TRBD1, cannot be checked with no DNA. The chain's CDR3 is CASSPRQGANTEAFF. The full variable domain, in which reference TRBV11-3 and TRBJ1-1 provide the parts outside the CDR3, is EAGVVQSPRYKIIEKKQPVAFWCNPISGHNTLYWYLQNLGQGPELLIRYENEEAVDDSQLPKDRFSAERLKGVDSTLKIQPAELGDSAVYLCASSPRQGANTEAFFGQGTRLTVV.